What follows describes a single T cell receptor beta chain. This sample is drawn from a study of blood T cell repertoires in COVID-19. Study background: The origin of the acute and convalescent COVID-19 samples was the United States, Italy and Spain. The cDNA or gDNA used as material had been derived from T cells, B-cell-depleted T cells, or PBMCs.

The V gene's germline CDR1 is GTSNPN and CDR2 SVGIG (reference sequence). Trimming took 0 bases from V and 4 from J; bases not matched to a gene: 0. This CDR3 comprises 12 residues. As originally analysed: Cell counts per sample came from amplifying reference gene primers. Using immunoSEQ multiplex PCR, the repertoire was profiled, and TCRdb retains in-frame clones only, with some absent. That table supplies the V and J calls and clone size; D and trimming were determined from the DNA. The table records about 120,000 clones, approximately 84% of them present only once. The sample was peripheral blood. This TCR came from a woman aged 40 to 49 with acute or convalescent COVID-19. The chain combines TRBV30 with TRBJ2-7; TRBD1 matches 7 bases. CDR3 sequence reads: CAWSVQGYEQYF. The CDR3 nucleotides are TGTGCCTGGAGTGTACAGGGGTACGAGCAGTACTTC.